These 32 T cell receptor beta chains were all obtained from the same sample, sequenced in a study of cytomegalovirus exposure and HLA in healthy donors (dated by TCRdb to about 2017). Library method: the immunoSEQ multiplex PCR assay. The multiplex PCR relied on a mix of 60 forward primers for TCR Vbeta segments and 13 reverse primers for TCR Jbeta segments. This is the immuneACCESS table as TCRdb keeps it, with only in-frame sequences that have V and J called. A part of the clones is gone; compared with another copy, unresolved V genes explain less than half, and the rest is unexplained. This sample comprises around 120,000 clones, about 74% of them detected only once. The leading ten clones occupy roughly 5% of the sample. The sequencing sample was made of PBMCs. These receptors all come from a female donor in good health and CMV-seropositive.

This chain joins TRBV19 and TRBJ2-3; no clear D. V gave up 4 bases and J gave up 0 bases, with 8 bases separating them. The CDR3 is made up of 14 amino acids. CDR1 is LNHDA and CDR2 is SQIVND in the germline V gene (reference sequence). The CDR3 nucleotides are TGTGCCAGTAGTAGTTCTGTTAGCACAGATACGCAGTATTTT. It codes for CASSSSVSTDTQYF.

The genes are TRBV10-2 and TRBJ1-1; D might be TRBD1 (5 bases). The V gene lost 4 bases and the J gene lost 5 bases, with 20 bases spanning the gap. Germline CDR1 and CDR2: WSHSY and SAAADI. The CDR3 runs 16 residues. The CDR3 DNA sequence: TGCGCCAGCAGTGCGAGTGGGACGACAGCGGGGACTGAAGCTTTCTTT. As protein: CASSASGTTAGTEAFF.

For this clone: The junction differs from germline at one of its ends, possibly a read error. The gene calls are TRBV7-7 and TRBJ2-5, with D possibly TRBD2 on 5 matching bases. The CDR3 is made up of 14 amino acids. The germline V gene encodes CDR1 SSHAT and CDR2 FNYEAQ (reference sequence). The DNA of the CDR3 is TGTGCTAGCAGCTTGACCGGGGATGGTGAGACCCAGTACTTC. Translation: CASSLTGDGETQYF.

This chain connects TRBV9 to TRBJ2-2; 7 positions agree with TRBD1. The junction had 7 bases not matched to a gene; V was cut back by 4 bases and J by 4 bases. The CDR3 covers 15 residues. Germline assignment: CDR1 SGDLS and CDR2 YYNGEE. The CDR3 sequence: CASSPRTGGTGELFF. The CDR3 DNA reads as TGTGCCAGCAGCCCCCGGACAGGTGGCACCGGGGAGCTGTTTTTT.

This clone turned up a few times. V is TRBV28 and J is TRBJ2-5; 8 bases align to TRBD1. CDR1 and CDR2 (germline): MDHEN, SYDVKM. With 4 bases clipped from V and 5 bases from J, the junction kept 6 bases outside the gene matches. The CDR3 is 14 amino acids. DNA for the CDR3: TGTGCCAGCAGTTCAGGACAGGGTTGGGAGACCCAGTACTTC. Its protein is CASSSGQGWETQYF.

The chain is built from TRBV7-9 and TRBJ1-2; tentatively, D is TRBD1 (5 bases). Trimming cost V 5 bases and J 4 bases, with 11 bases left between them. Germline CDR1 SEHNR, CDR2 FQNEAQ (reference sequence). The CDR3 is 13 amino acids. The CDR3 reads CASSPRQTYGYTF. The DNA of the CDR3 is TGTGCCAGCAGCCCACGACAGACCTATGGCTACACCTTC.

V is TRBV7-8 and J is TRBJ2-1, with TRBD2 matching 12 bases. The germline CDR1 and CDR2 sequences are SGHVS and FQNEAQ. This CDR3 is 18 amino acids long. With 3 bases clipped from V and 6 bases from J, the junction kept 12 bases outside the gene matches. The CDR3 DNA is TGTGCCAGCAGCTTCGGACTAGCGGGGCCGGGGCGGGGCAATGAGCAGTTCTTC. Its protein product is CASSFGLAGPGRGNEQFF.

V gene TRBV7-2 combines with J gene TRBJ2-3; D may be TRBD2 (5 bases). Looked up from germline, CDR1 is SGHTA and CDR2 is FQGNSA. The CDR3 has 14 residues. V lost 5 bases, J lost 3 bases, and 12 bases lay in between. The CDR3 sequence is CASSLQLGTDTQYF. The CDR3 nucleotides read TGTGCCAGCAGCCTCCAACTAGGGACAGATACGCAGTATTTT.

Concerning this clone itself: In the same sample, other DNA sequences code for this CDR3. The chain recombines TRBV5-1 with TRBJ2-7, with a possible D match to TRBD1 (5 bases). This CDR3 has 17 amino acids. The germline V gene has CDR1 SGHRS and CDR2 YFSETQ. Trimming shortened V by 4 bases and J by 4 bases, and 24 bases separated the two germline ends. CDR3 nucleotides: TGCGCCAGCAGCCTCACCCCAATCTTAGGGCAGGGTTACGAGCAGTACTTC. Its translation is CASSLTPILGQGYEQYF.

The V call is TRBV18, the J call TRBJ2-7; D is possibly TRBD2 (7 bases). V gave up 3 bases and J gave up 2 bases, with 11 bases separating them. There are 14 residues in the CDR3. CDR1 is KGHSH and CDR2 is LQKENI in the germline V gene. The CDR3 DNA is TGTGCCAGCTCACCCGAAGGGGGGGCCTACGAGCAGTACTTC. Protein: CASSPEGGAYEQYF.

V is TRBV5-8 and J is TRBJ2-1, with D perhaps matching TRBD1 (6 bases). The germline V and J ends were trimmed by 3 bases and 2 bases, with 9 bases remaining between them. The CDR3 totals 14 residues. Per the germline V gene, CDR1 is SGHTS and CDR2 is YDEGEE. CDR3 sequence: CASSSWDTYNEQFF. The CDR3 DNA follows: TGTGCCAGCAGCTCCTGGGACACCTACAATGAGCAGTTCTTC.

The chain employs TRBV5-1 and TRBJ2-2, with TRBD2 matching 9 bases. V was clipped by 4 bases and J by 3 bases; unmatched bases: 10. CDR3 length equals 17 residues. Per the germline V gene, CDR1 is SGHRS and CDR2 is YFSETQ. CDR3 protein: CASSPNSGSSYTGELFF. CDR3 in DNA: TGCGCCAGCAGCCCCAATAGCGGGAGCAGTTACACCGGGGAGCTGTTTTTT.

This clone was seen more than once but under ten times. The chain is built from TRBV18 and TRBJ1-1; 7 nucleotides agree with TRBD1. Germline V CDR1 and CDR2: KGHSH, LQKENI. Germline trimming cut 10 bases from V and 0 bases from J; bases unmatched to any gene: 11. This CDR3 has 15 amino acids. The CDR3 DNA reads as TGTGCCACCTCCCGGGACAGACCATTGAACACTGAAGCTTTCTTT. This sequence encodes CATSRDRPLNTEAFF.

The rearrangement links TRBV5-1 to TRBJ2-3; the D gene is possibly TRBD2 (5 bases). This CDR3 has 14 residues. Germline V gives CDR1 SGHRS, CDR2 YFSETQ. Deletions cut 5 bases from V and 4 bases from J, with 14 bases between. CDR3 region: CASRDGVLSDTQYF. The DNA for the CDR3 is TGCGCCAGCAGAGACGGGGTACTCTCAGATACGCAGTATTTT.

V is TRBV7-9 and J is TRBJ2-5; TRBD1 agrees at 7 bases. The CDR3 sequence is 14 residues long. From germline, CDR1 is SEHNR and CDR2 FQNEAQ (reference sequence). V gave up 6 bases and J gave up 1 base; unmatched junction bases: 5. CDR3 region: CASSLTGTQETQYF. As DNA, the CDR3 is TGTGCCAGCAGTTTGACAGGGACCCAAGAGACCCAGTACTTC.

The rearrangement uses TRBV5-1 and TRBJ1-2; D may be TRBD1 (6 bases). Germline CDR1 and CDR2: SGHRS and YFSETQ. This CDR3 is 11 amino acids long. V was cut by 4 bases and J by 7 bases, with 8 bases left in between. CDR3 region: CASSRGGGYTF. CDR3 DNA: TGCGCCAGCAGCAGAGGGGGTGGCTACACCTTC. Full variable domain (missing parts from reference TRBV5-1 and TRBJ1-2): KAGVTQTPRYLIKTRGQQVTLSCSPISGHRSVSWYQQTPGQGLQFLFEYFSETQRNKGNFPGRFSGRQFSNSRSEMNVSTLELGDSALYLCASSRGGGYTFGSGTRLTVV.

CDR3 DNA sequence: TGTGCCAGCAGTGAAGTAGTGGGGGGGCCTCTTGCAGATACGCAGTATTTT. It yields the protein CASSEVVGGPLADTQYF. V usage is TRBV6-1 and J usage is TRBJ2-3; possibly TRBD2 for D (7 bases). Trimming removed 1 base at V and 4 bases at J, with 18 bases between. The CDR3 totals 17 residues. CDR1 is MNHNS, CDR2 SASEGT, per germline.

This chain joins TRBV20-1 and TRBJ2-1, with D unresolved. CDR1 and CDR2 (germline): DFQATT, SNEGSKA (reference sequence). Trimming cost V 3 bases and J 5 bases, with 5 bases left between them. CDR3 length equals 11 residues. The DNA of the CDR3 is TGCAGTGCTAGGGAGAACAATGAGCAGTTCTTC. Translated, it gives CSARENNEQFF.

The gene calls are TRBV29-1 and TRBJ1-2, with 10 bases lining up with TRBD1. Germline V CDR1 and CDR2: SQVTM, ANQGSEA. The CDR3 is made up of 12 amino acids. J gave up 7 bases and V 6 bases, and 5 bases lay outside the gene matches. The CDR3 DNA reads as TGCAGCGTCGGGGACAGGGGAGTTGGCTACACCTTC. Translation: CSVGDRGVGYTF.

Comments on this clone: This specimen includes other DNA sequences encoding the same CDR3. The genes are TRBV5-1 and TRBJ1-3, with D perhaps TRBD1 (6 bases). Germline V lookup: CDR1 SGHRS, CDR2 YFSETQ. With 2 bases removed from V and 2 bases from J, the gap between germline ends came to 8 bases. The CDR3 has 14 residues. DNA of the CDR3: TGCGCCAGCAGCTTAGGACAGACTGGAAACACCATATATTTT. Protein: CASSLGQTGNTIYF. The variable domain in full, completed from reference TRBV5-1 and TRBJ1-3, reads KAGVTQTPRYLIKTRGQQVTLSCSPISGHRSVSWYQQTPGQGLQFLFEYFSETQRNKGNFPGRFSGRQFSNSRSEMNVSTLELGDSALYLCASSLGQTGNTIYFGEGSWLTVV.

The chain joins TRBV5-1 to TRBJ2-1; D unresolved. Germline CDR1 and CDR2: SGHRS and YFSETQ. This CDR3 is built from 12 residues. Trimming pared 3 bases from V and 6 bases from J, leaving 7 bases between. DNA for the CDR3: TGCGCCAGCAGCTCGGGTGGCAATGAGCAGTTCTTC. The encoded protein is CASSSGGNEQFF.

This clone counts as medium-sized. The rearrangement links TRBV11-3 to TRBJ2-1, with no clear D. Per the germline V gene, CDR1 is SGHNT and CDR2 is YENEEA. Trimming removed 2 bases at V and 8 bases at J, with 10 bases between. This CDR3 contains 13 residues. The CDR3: CASSLFDTHEQFF. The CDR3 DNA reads TGTGCCAGCAGCTTATTTGACACCCATGAGCAGTTCTTC.

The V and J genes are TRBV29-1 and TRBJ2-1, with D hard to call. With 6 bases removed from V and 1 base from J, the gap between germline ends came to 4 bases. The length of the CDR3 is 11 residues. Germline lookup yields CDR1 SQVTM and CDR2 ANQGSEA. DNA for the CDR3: TGCAGCGTCGGTTCCTACAATGAGCAGTTCTTC. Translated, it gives CSVGSYNEQFF.

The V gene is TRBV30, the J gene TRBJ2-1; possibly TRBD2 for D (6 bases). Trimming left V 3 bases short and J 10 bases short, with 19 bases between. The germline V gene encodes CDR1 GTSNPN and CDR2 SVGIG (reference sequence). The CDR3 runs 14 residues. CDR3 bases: TGTGCCTGGAGGGGGGGACTCCCTCCTCGGGAGCAGTTCTTC. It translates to CAWRGGLPPREQFF. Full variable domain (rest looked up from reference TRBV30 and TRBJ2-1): SQTIHQWPATLVQPVGSPLSLECTVEGTSNPNLYWYRQAAGRGLQLLFYSVGIGQISSEVPQNLSASRPQDRQFILSSKKLLLSDSGFYLCAWRGGLPPREQFFGPGTRLTVL.

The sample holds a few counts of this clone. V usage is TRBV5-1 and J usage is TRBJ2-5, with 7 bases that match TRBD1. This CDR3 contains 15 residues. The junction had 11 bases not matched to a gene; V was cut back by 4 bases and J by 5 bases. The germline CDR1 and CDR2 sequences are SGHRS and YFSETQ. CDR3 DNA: TGCGCCAGCAGCCCAGGGGGAACCGAGGGGGAGACCCAGTACTTC. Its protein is CASSPGGTEGETQYF.

The CDR3 coding sequence is TGTGCCAGCAGCTTACTAGCGGGTTTCTACAATGAGCAGTTCTTC. This gives the protein CASSLLAGFYNEQFF. The chain combines TRBV7-9 with TRBJ2-1; 8 bases line up with TRBD2. J was trimmed by 3 bases and V by 2 bases; bases with no gene match: 3. The CDR3 extends over 15 amino acids. Germline V lookup: CDR1 SEHNR, CDR2 FQNEAQ (reference sequence).

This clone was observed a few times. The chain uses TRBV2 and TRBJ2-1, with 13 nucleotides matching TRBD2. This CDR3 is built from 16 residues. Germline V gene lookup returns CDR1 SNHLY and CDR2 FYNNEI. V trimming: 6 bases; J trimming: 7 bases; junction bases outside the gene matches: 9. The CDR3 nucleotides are TGTGCCAGCAGGACTAGCGGGAGGCCTACCTCTAATGAGCAGTTCTTC. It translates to CASRTSGRPTSNEQFF.

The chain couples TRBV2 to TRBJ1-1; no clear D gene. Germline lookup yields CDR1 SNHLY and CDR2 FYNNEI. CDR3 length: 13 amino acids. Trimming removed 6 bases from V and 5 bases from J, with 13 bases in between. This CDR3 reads CASRAGGPTEAFF. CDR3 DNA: TGTGCCAGCAGAGCCGGCGGGCCGACTGAAGCTTTCTTT.

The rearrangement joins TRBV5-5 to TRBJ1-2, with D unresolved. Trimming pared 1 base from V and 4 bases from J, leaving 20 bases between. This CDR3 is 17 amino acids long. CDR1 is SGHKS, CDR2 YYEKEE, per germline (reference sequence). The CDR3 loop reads CASSLSPRIAIIYGYTF. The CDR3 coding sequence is TGTGCCAGCAGCTTGTCCCCGCGGATCGCCATCATCTATGGCTACACCTTC. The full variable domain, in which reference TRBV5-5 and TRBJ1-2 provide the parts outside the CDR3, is DAGVTQSPTHLIKTRGQQVTLRCSPISGHKSVSWYQQVLGQGPQFIFQYYEKEERGRGNFPDRFSARQFPNYSSELNVNALLLGDSALYLCASSLSPRIAIIYGYTFGSGTRLTVV.

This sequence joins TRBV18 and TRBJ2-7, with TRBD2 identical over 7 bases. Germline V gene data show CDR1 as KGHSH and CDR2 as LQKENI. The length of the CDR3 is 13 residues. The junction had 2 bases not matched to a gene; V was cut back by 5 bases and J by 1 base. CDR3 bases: TGTGCCAGCTCATCCGGGGGGTCCTACGAGCAGTACTTC. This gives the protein CASSSGGSYEQYF.

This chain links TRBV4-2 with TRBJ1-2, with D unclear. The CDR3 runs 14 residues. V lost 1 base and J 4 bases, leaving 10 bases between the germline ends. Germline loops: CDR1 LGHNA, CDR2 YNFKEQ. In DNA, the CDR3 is TGTGCCAGCAGCCAAGGTTTTGGAGGCTATGGCTACACCTTC. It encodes CASSQGFGGYGYTF.

CDR3 DNA: TGTGCCAGCAGCTCCACGGAGTGGAACACCGGGGAGCTGTTTTTT. Translated: CASSSTEWNTGELFF. This chain uses TRBV11-2 with TRBJ2-2; D is ambiguous. Per germline, CDR1 SGHAT and CDR2 FQNNGV. The V and J ends lost 4 bases and 1 base respectively, with 10 bases between them. The CDR3 extends over 15 amino acids. Variable domain in full (rest from reference TRBV11-2 and TRBJ2-2): EAGVAQSPRYKIIEKRQSVAFWCNPISGHATLYWYQQILGQGPKLLIQFQNNGVVDDSQLPKDRFSAERLKGVDSTLKIQPAKLEDSAVYLCASSSTEWNTGELFFGEGSRLTVL.